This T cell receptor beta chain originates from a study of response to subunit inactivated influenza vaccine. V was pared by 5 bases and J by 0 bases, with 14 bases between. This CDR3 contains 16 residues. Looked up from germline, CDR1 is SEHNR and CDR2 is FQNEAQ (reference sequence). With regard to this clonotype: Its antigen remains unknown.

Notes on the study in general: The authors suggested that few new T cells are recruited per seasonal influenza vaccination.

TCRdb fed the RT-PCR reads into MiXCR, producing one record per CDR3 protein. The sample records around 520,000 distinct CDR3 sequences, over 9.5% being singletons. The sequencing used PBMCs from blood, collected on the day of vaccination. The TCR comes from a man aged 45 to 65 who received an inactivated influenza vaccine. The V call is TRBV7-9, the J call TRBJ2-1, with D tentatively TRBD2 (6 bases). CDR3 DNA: TGTGCCAGCAGCCGACATGGACTACCCTCCTACAATGAGCAGTTCTTC. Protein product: CASSRHGLPSYNEQFF.